The 30 T cell receptor beta chains in this list originate from one sample, sequenced in a study of blood T cell repertoires in COVID-19. TCRdb's copy holds only in-frame clones and misses some; the assay was immunoSEQ multiplex PCR. In the table there are under 90,000 clones, roughly 85% of which are singletons. Sequencing used peripheral blood. Receptors were obtained from a man aged 55-75 years with acute or convalescent COVID-19.

The chain has TRBV7-2 and TRBJ1-5, with a tentative D call TRBD1 (6 bases). V was cut by 1 base and J by 3 bases, with 10 bases left in between. The CDR3 contains 15 residues. Per the germline V gene, CDR1 is SGHTA and CDR2 is FQGNSA. The CDR3 sequence: CASSLVRGNNQPQHF. The CDR3 nucleotides read TGTGCCAGCAGCTTAGTAAGGGGGAACAATCAGCCCCAGCATTTT.

The chain combines TRBV3-1 (or the pseudogene TRBV3-2) with TRBJ1-1; 8 bases agree with TRBD1. The CDR3 length is 14 residues. The germline V gene has CDR1 LGHDT and CDR2 YNNKEL (reference sequence). Trimming at V came to 8 bases and at J to 0 bases, leaving 5 bases not matched to a gene. In DNA, the CDR3 is TGTGCCAGCCGAGAACAGGGGGTGAACACTGAAGCTTTCTTT. Its translation: CASREQGVNTEAFF.

The chain uses TRBV5-8 and TRBJ2-5; a weak D match, TRBD2 (7 bases). CDR3 size: 16 residues. The ends were cut back, 1 base at V and 1 base at J, with 14 bases in the middle. Germline-derived CDR1 and CDR2 are SGHTS and YDEGEE. CDR3 residues: CASSLIGGGTQETQYF. In DNA form, the CDR3 reads TGTGCCAGCAGCTTGATAGGGGGGGGGACCCAAGAGACCCAGTACTTC.

The CDR3 DNA reads as TGCGCCAGCAGCCAAGACGTACAGGGGTGGGGAACTGAAGCTTTCTTT. It yields the protein CASSQDVQGWGTEAFF. The rearrangement joins TRBV4-1 to TRBJ1-1; 7 nucleotides agree with TRBD1. Germline assignment: CDR1 MGHRA and CDR2 YSYEKL. Trimming took 0 bases from V and 5 from J; bases not matched to a gene: 9. The CDR3 consists of 16 residues.

J is TRBJ1-5 and V is TRBV19; D perhaps matches TRBD1 (6 bases). Germline CDR1 and CDR2: LNHDA and SQIVND (reference sequence). The CDR3 extends over 14 amino acids. The germline V and J ends were trimmed by 5 bases and 0 bases, with 8 bases remaining between them. The CDR3 loop reads CASSQDSSNQPQHF. The CDR3 DNA reads as TGTGCCAGTAGTCAGGACAGTAGCAATCAGCCCCAGCATTTT.

This clone was counted a few times. DNA for the CDR3: TGTGCCAGCGCTCCGACCGTCGGGGAGCAGTACTTC. It encodes CASAPTVGEQYF. This sequence joins TRBV11-2 and TRBJ2-7; no definite D call. Germline CDR1 SGHAT, CDR2 FQNNGV. V lost 8 bases to trimming and J lost 7 bases, with 15 bases between them. This CDR3 has 12 residues. Supplemented by reference TRBV11-2 and TRBJ2-7, the full variable domain reads EAGVAQSPRYKIIEKRQSVAFWCNPISGHATLYWYQQILGQGPKLLIQFQNNGVVDDSQLPKDRFSAERLKGVDSTLKIQPAKLEDSAVYLCASAPTVGEQYFGPGTRLTVT.

The chain employs TRBV5-1 and TRBJ1-4; 7 bases line up with TRBD1. V dropped 4 bases and J dropped 2; count of bases not matched to a gene: 11. Germline CDR1 reads SGHRS; CDR2 reads YFSETQ. The CDR3 covers 17 residues. This CDR3 is CASSQMGQRRTNEKLFF. The CDR3 nucleotides are TGCGCCAGCAGCCAAATGGGACAGAGAAGGACTAATGAAAAACTGTTTTTT.

The V call is TRBV5-6, the J call TRBJ2-5, with D possibly being TRBD1 (7 bases). The CDR3 is 14 residues long. Germline CDR1 SGHDT, CDR2 YYEEEE. Between the trimmed V and J ends, which lost 6 bases and 9 bases, there was a span of 21 bases. CDR3 in amino acids: CASTPVGQGEAQYF. Written as DNA, the CDR3 is TGTGCCAGCACCCCGGTCGGGCAGGGGGAGGCCCAGTACTTC.

V gene TRBV3-1 (or the pseudogene TRBV3-2) combines with J gene TRBJ2-3; tentative D call: TRBD2 (6 bases). The CDR3 extends over 15 amino acids. The germline gives CDR1 LGHDT, CDR2 YNNKEL (reference sequence). Trimming stripped 6 bases from V and 2 bases from J, with 15 bases between. CDR3 DNA sequence: TGTGCCAGCAGTTCAGACGGGGGTTACACAGATACGCAGTATTTT. Its protein product is CASSSDGGYTDTQYF.

This clone was picked up a small number of times. J is TRBJ2-1 and V is TRBV2, with TRBD2 matching over 11 bases. Germline V CDR1 and CDR2: SNHLY, FYNNEI. The CDR3 is 17 residues long. J was trimmed by 8 bases and V by 4 bases; bases with no gene match: 13. DNA for the CDR3: TGTGCCAGCAGTGCCCCGGGTAGCGGGGGGGCCAACGATGAGCAGTTCTTC. Translated: CASSAPGSGGANDEQFF.

The V gene is TRBV5-6, the J gene TRBJ2-1, with D tentatively TRBD2 (6 bases). The CDR3 covers 15 residues. Germline CDR1 reads SGHDT; CDR2 reads YYEEEE. The V end lost 7 bases, the J end lost 2 bases, and 16 bases lay between the germline ends. The CDR3 sequence: CASRGWRGAYNEQFF. Written as DNA, the CDR3 is TGTGCCAGCCGAGGGTGGCGGGGAGCCTACAATGAGCAGTTCTTC.

The genes are TRBV3-1 (or the pseudogene TRBV3-2) and TRBJ1-2; tentative D call: TRBD1 (6 bases). Germline V gene data show CDR1 as LGHDT and CDR2 as YNNKEL (reference sequence). Between the trimmed V and J ends, which lost 6 bases and 3 bases, there was a span of 14 bases. The CDR3 contains 14 residues. In DNA, the CDR3 is TGTGCCAGCAGTCCTTTAGGGGGGGACTATGGCTACACCTTC. Translated: CASSPLGGDYGYTF.

J is TRBJ2-2 and V is TRBV2, with D possibly being TRBD2 (5 bases). Germline V gives CDR1 SNHLY, CDR2 FYNNEI. This CDR3 has 16 residues. V gave up 4 bases and J gave up 6 bases, with 18 bases separating them. CDR3 bases: TGTGCCAGCAGTGGTTGGGGAGTGGATGACGCCGGGGAGCTGTTTTTT. Its translation: CASSGWGVDDAGELFF.

The genes are TRBV4-1 and TRBJ1-5, with 7 bases fitting TRBD1. CDR1 and CDR2 (germline): MGHRA, YSYEKL. After removal of 4 bases from V and 4 bases from J, the junction contained 10 bases not matched to a gene. The CDR3 has 16 residues. In nucleotides, the CDR3 is TGCGCCAGCAGCCTCGCTACCGGGACAGCTAATCAGCCCCAGCATTTT. Its translation: CASSLATGTANQPQHF.

This sequence joins TRBV13 and TRBJ2-7; 8 bases agree with TRBD1. Losses at the gene ends were 5 bases for V and 2 bases for J; bases not matched to a gene: 8. The CDR3 has 15 residues. Per germline, CDR1 PRHDT and CDR2 FYEKMQ (reference sequence). CDR3 region: CASSLKGQGPYEQYF. The CDR3 bases are TGTGCCAGCAGCCTAAAAGGACAGGGACCCTACGAGCAGTACTTC.

This rearrangement joins TRBV30 to TRBJ1-1; the D gene is possibly TRBD1 (5 bases). V was shortened by 1 base and J by 6 bases, with 15 bases between the two germline ends. The CDR3 has 14 residues. Germline loops: CDR1 GTSNPN, CDR2 SVGIG (reference sequence). The chain's CDR3 is CAWSASGWGAEAFF. The CDR3 bases are TGTGCCTGGAGTGCATCAGGGTGGGGGGCTGAAGCTTTCTTT.

This clone is hyperexpanded in the sample. The rearrangement joins TRBV7-2 to TRBJ1-2; 7 bases map to TRBD1. After removal of 6 bases from V and 4 bases from J, the junction contained 8 bases not matched to a gene. The germline gives CDR1 SGHTA, CDR2 FQGNSA. This CDR3 spans 14 amino acids. The CDR3 spells CASSYDRDGYGYTF. DNA of the CDR3: TGTGCCAGCAGTTACGACAGGGACGGCTATGGCTACACCTTC.

The chain recombines TRBV4-2 with TRBJ2-7; 7 bases are a match to TRBD1. The germline V gene encodes CDR1 LGHNA and CDR2 YNFKEQ. Unmatched junction bases numbered 10, after V lost 5 bases and J lost 6 bases. The CDR3 length is 14 residues. The CDR3 DNA sequence: TGTGCCAGCAGCTCTGCCGACAGGGTTTTCGAGCAGTACTTC. Its translation is CASSSADRVFEQYF.

The V and J genes are TRBV9 and TRBJ1-2; 7 bases match TRBD1. Germline assignment: CDR1 SGDLS and CDR2 YYNGEE. The CDR3 spans 13 residues. V lost 2 bases and J lost 8; bases outside the gene matches: 6. CDR3 residues: CASSVDRVYGYTF. CDR3 coding DNA: TGTGCCAGCAGCGTCGACAGGGTTTACGGCTACACCTTC.

The genes are TRBV7-2 and TRBJ1-2, with 10 bases aligning to TRBD1. V dropped 1 base and J dropped 4; count of bases not matched to a gene: 3. This CDR3 is built from 15 residues. Germline-derived CDR1 and CDR2 are SGHTA and FQGNSA. Here the CDR3 DNA reads TGTGCCAGCAGCTTAGGACAGGGGGCTCTCTATGGCTACACCTTC. It yields the protein CASSLGQGALYGYTF.

V and J are TRBV6-5 and TRBJ2-7; 9 bases agree with TRBD1. V shed 7 bases and J 8 bases; nucleotides not matched to a gene: 15. Germline V gene lookup returns CDR1 MNHEY and CDR2 SVGAGI. The CDR3 has 15 residues. The CDR3 region is CASTQARDRDSKQYF. The DNA of the CDR3 is TGTGCCAGCACCCAGGCCCGGGACAGGGATTCGAAGCAGTACTTC.

A single count supports this clone. This rearrangement joins TRBV7-2 to TRBJ1-5; D remains unclear. The V and J ends lost 3 bases and 0 bases respectively, with 9 bases between them. The CDR3 covers 15 residues. Germline-derived CDR1 and CDR2 are SGHTA and FQGNSA. DNA for the CDR3: TGTGCCAGCAGCTTTTCGGGATATAGCAATCAGCCCCAGCATTTT. This gives the protein CASSFSGYSNQPQHF.

This chain links TRBV24-1 with TRBJ2-1; the D gene is possibly TRBD1 (6 bases). The germline gives CDR1 KGHDR, CDR2 SFDVKD. CDR3 length: 16 amino acids. V lost 4 bases and J lost 7, with 19 bases in between. The CDR3, as DNA: TGTGCCACCAGTGACCTCCCGGGACAACCTGGGAATGAGCAGTTCTTC. Amino acids: CATSDLPGQPGNEQFF.

This sequence joins TRBV19 and TRBJ1-3, with a tentative D call TRBD1 (6 bases). V dropped 1 base and J dropped 5 bases, with 12 bases sitting between them. CDR1 LNHDA and CDR2 SQIVND come from the germline V gene (reference sequence). The CDR3 is 15 residues long. CDR3 sequence: CASSIVGTPRNTIYF. The CDR3 region has the DNA TGTGCCAGTAGTATAGTCGGGACACCTCGAAACACCATATATTTT.

The chain uses TRBV30 and TRBJ1-5; 10 nucleotides align to TRBD1. V lost 2 bases, J lost 2 bases, and 3 bases stayed unmatched. The CDR3 is 15 residues long. Germline CDR1 reads GTSNPN; CDR2 reads SVGIG (reference sequence). CDR3: CAWSSGQGGNQPQHF. The CDR3 coding sequence is TGTGCCTGGAGTTCAGGACAGGGGGGCAATCAGCCCCAGCATTTT.

J is TRBJ2-1 and V is TRBV3-1 (or the pseudogene TRBV3-2), with D uncertain. V lost 3 bases and J lost 9, with 6 bases in between. The CDR3 contains 11 residues. Germline assignment: CDR1 LGHDT and CDR2 YNNKEL (reference sequence). Written as DNA, the CDR3 is TGTGCCAGCAGCCATAGCCGTGAGCAGTTCTTC. Translated, it gives CASSHSREQFF.

The chain carries TRBV9 and TRBJ2-1; perhaps TRBD2 as D (6 bases). The CDR3 runs to 13 residues. The V and J ends lost 6 bases and 9 bases respectively, with 16 bases between them. The germline CDR1 and CDR2 sequences are SGDLS and YYNGEE. CDR3 coding DNA: TGTGCCAGCAATCTGGAGGGTTGGGGTGAGCAGTTCTTC. Translation: CASNLEGWGEQFF.

V and J are TRBV3-1 (or the pseudogene TRBV3-2) and TRBJ2-1; D unclear. The CDR3 covers 14 residues. V lost 0 bases and J 5 bases, leaving 8 bases between the germline ends. Germline CDR1 is LGHDT and CDR2 is YNNKEL (reference sequence). The DNA of the CDR3 is TGTGCCAGCAGCCAAGATCCAGGCGACAATGAGCAGTTCTTC. It specifies CASSQDPGDNEQFF.

The chain recombines TRBV4-3 with TRBJ1-2; 7 bases align to TRBD1. Looked up from germline, CDR1 is LGHNA and CDR2 is YSLEER. Germline trimming cut 4 bases from V and 7 bases from J; bases unmatched to any gene: 15. CDR3 length: 16 residues. The CDR3 region is CASSPRRNRGTGGYTF. As DNA, the CDR3 is TGCGCCAGCAGCCCTCGGAGAAACAGGGGTACGGGTGGCTACACCTTC.

V gene TRBV24-1 combines with J gene TRBJ2-6, with 7 nucleotides matching TRBD1. Germline loops: CDR1 KGHDR, CDR2 SFDVKD. This CDR3 is built from 13 residues. V shed 6 bases, J shed 8 bases, and the junction held 3 bases outside the gene matches. Here the CDR3 reads CATSPTGPNVLTF. The CDR3 bases are TGTGCCACCAGTCCGACAGGGCCCAACGTCCTGACTTTC.